This T cell receptor beta chain is drawn from a study of T cell responses to AZD1222 COVID-19 vaccine. Second doses at about 4 or about 12 weeks were pooled. Note on this clone: Its specificity is unknown.

Between the trimmed V and J ends, which lost 1 base and 0 bases, there was a span of 7 bases. The CDR3 sequence is 15 residues long. Looked up from germline, CDR1 is MNHEY and CDR2 is SMNVEV (reference sequence). Study conclusions and caveats: Donors skewed white British and female; clonal diversity was possibly underestimated. There were repertoire samples only from the period after the peak T cell response.

Data came from immunoSEQ multiplex PCR; TCRdb stores just in-frame clones and leaves some out. The sample includes about 120,000 clones, about 86% seen only once; the top ten take approximately 18%. This rearrangement joins TRBV27 to TRBJ1-3, with D possibly being TRBD1 (5 bases). The sequence derives from an adult who received the AZD1222 COVID-19 vaccine. The sequencing here drew on peripheral blood, taken 28 days after the second AZD1222 dose. In DNA, the CDR3 is TGTGCCAGCAGTTTATGGGGGGGCTCTGGAAACACCATATATTTT. It yields the protein CASSLWGGSGNTIYF.